This is a list of T cell receptor beta chains from one sample in a study of cytomegalovirus exposure and HLA in healthy donors. Measured with immunoSEQ multiplex PCR; TCRdb has only the in-frame clones, and not every one. Recorded for this sample: approximately 140,000 clones. Sequenced: PBMCs. Source of these receptors: a woman aged 18 to 35 in good health and CMV-seronegative. Both conserved end residues are part of each CDR3. A D gene is named only where the DNA matches it firmly.

v_call	j_call	d_call	cdr3_nt	cdr3_aa
TRBV28	TRBJ2-1	TRBD2	TGTGCCAGCAGCCCTGCCTTAGCGGGAGGGTATGAGCAGTTCTTC	CASSPALAGGYEQFF
TRBV4-1	TRBJ2-7	-	TGCGCCAGCAGCCAAGAGGACTTAAATCTCTACGAGCAGTACTTC	CASSQEDLNLYEQYF
TRBV19	TRBJ2-3	-	TGTGCCAGTAGTATAACTTCTGAGCGTCACACAGATACGCAGTATTTT	CASSITSERHTDTQYF
TRBV7-9	TRBJ2-7	TRBD1	TGTGCCAGCAGCTCCAGGGGGCCGGGGGAGCAGTACTTC	CASSSRGPGEQYF
TRBV14	TRBJ1-1	-	TGTGCCAGCAGCCGCTTTCTCGAGAGCACTGAAGCTTTCTTT	CASSRFLESTEAFF
TRBV6-1	TRBJ1-5	-	TGTGCCAGCAGTGCTCTAGGGAGCAGCAATCAGCCCCAGCATTTT	CASSALGSSNQPQHF
TRBV7-6	TRBJ2-1	-	TGTGCCAGCAGCGTTCGGGGAAACCCCTACAATGAGCAGTTCTTC	CASSVRGNPYNEQFF
TRBV7-3	TRBJ2-1	TRBD2	TGTGCCAGCAGCTTAAGAGGTCAAACGGGAGGGCCGCATGAGCAGTTCTTC	CASSLRGQTGGPHEQFF
TRBV9	TRBJ2-1	TRBD1	TGTGCCAGCAGCGTAGGGACAGGCATATACAATGAGCAGTTCTTC	CASSVGTGIYNEQFF
TRBV25-1	TRBJ2-1	TRBD2	TGTGCCAGCAGTGATGGCTTAAGCGGGAGTTACAATGAGCAGTTCTTC	CASSDGLSGSYNEQFF
TRBV2	TRBJ1-1	-	TGTGCCAGCAGTGTACAGGAGATCACTGAAGCTTTCTTT	CASSVQEITEAFF
TRBV6-5	TRBJ1-5	-	TGTGCCAGCACCTCCTCGGGGAGAGGCAATCAGCCCCAGCATTTT	CASTSSGRGNQPQHF
TRBV10-3	TRBJ2-3	-	TGTGCCATCAGTGAGTCTCGGCTAGTGGCAGATACGCAGTATTTT	CAISESRLVADTQYF
TRBV5-8	TRBJ2-2	-	TGTGCCAGCCAGATCCTGAACACCGGGGAGCTGTTTTTT	CASQILNTGELFF
TRBV2	TRBJ2-7	-	TGTGCCAGCACTGGCCCCAACGACAGATCCTACGAGCAGTACTTC	CASTGPNDRSYEQYF
TRBV7-2	TRBJ2-4	-	TGTGCCAGCAGCCTGGGGGGTTTAAACATTCAGTACTTC	CASSLGGLNIQYF
TRBV6-5	TRBJ2-1	TRBD2	TGTGCCAGCAGTTACTTTGGGGGCGGGAGGTCCAATGAGCAGTTCTTC	CASSYFGGGRSNEQFF
TRBV7-7	TRBJ1-1	-	TGTGCCAGCAGCTTAGTACCAGGTAGTGAAGCTTTCTTT	CASSLVPGSEAFF
TRBV7-8	TRBJ1-2	TRBD1	TGTGCCAGCAGCACACGACAGGGGGCCTATAGCTACACCTTC	CASSTRQGAYSYTF
TRBV7-3	TRBJ2-1	-	TGTGCCAGCAGCTCAAGCGGAACAACCTACAATGAGCAGTTCTTC	CASSSSGTTYNEQFF
TRBV28	TRBJ2-7	TRBD1	TGTGCCAGCAGTTTAACTTCCGGGACAGATCCCTACGAGCAGTACTTC	CASSLTSGTDPYEQYF
TRBV7-3	TRBJ2-3	TRBD2	TGTGCCAGCAGCTTGGGGACTAGCGGCGCAGATACGCAGTATTTT	CASSLGTSGADTQYF
TRBV6-1	TRBJ2-3	TRBD2	TGTGCCACGGAGCGGGGTGCGGAAGATACGCAGTATTTT	CATERGAEDTQYF
TRBV29-1	TRBJ1-1	TRBD1	TGCAGCGTTGTAGGGACAGCGAACATTGCTACTGAAGCTTTCTTT	CSVVGTANIATEAFF
TRBV11-2	TRBJ2-7	TRBD2	TGTGCCAGCAGCACCCGGACTAGAGGAAACGAGCAGTACTTC	CASSTRTRGNEQYF
TRBV7-2	TRBJ2-1	TRBD2	TGTGCCAGCAGCTCCATAGCGGGAGGGCCTCATGAGCAGTTCTTC	CASSSIAGGPHEQFF
TRBV7-3	TRBJ2-5	TRBD1	TGTGCCAGCAGCTACACACCCGGACAGGAAGAGACCCAGTACTTC	CASSYTPGQEETQYF
TRBV5-4	TRBJ2-7	TRBD2	TGTGCCAGCAGCTTGGGGATAGCGGGAGACTACGAGCAGTACTTC	CASSLGIAGDYEQYF
TRBV19	TRBJ1-1	TRBD1	TGTGCCAGTAGTTCCCGGACAGGGGGCGTGAGCACTGAAGCTTTCTTT	CASSSRTGGVSTEAFF
TRBV2	TRBJ1-5	TRBD1	TGTGCCAGCAGTGCCACAGGGGGCGAGCAGCCCCAGCATTTT	CASSATGGEQPQHF
TRBV9	TRBJ1-6	TRBD1	TGTGCCAGCAGCGGTGCAGGGGGCCGCTCACCCCTCCACTTT	CASSGAGGRSPLHF
TRBV5-6	TRBJ2-7	-	TGTGCCAGCAGTCCGGGTTCAACCTACGAGCAGTACTTC	CASSPGSTYEQYF
TRBV6-4	TRBJ1-2	-	TGTGCCAGCAGTGAGGGAGAGGGGGTCTATGGCTACACCTTC	CASSEGEGVYGYTF
TRBV19	TRBJ2-1	-	TGTGCCAGTAGTATCAGGTCAGATCTGTGGAATGAGCAGTTCTTC	CASSIRSDLWNEQFF
TRBV6-6	TRBJ2-7	TRBD1	TGTGCCAGCAGGGTACGGACAGGGGGCCCCTACGAGCAGTACTTC	CASRVRTGGPYEQYF
TRBV6-6	TRBJ1-5	-	TGTGCCAGCAGAGCTCCAGGGGGCAATCAGCCCCAGCATTTT	CASRAPGGNQPQHF
TRBV7-6	TRBJ2-2	-	TGTGCCAGCAGCTTAGAATTACCGGGCGGGTCCGTGCTGTTTTTT	CASSLELPGGSVLFF
TRBV19	TRBJ2-2	TRBD1	TGTGCCAGTCCACCCCATAGGCCCTCCCAAACAGGGGGCACCGGGGAGCTGTTTTTT	CASPPHRPSQTGGTGELFF
TRBV4-2	TRBJ1-1	-	TGTGCCAGCACAAATACCGGTTTCAAAGCTTTCTTT	CASTNTGFKAFF
TRBV29-1	TRBJ2-3	TRBD2	TGCAGCGTATCGGCTAGCGGGACGGGAGATACGCAGTATTTT	CSVSASGTGDTQYF